This T cell receptor beta chain was recorded in a study of T-cell reconstitution after alpha-beta-depleted transplantation in children. Findings of the study overall: Some patients' high day-60 TCRbeta diversity was traced to surviving recipient T cells and thymic progenitors. A year post-transplant, T-cell counts and diversity derived mostly from newly produced T cells. Roughly two months post-transplant, alpha-beta T cells reportedly originated from several hundred graft clones that had expanded.

Unique molecular identifiers were used to barcode this TCRbeta library. One entry per CDR3 protein, called by TCRdb with MiXCR from the PCR reads. The sample comprises around 300,000 distinct CDR3 sequences, roughly 7.8% of which are singletons, and approximately 9.6% rests with the top ten. CDR1 SGHVS and CDR2 FQNEAQ come from the germline V gene. The V and J ends lost 5 bases and 3 bases respectively, with 13 bases between them. This CDR3 is built from 14 residues. This clonotype was counted ten times or more. Its specificity is not known. Sequenced here: peripheral blood, sampled 360 days after TCRalphabeta/CD19-depleted stem cell transplant. This sequence joins TRBV7-8 and TRBJ1-1; possible D gene TRBD1, 6 bases. This clonotype was obtained from a female patient aged 2-15 years who had a stem cell transplant for Fanconi anemia, so the T cells may come from the graft donor. In DNA, the CDR3 is TGTGCCAGCAGCACAGGGACGGCTTACACTGAAGCTTTCTTT. This encodes CASSTGTAYTEAFF. The full variable domain, completed using reference TRBV7-8 and TRBJ1-1, is GAGVSQSPRYKVAKRGQDVALRCDPISGHVSLFWYQQALGQGPEFLTYFQNEAQLDKSGLPSDRFFAERPEGSVSTLKIQRTQQEDSAVYLCASSTGTAYTEAFFGQGTRLTVV.